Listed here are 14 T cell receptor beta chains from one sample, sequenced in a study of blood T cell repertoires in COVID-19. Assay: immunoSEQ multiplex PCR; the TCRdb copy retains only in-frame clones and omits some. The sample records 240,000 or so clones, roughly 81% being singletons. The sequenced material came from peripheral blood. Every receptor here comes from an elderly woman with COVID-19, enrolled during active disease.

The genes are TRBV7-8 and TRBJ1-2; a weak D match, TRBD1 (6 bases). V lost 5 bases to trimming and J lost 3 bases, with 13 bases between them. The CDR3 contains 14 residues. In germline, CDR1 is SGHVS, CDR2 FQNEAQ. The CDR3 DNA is TGTGCCAGCAGCCCACAGGGTTTTTACTATGGCTACACCTTC. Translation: CASSPQGFYYGYTF. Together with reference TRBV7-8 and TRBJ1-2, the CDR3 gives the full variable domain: GAGVSQSPRYKVAKRGQDVALRCDPISGHVSLFWYQQALGQGPEFLTYFQNEAQLDKSGLPSDRFFAERPEGSVSTLKIQRTQQEDSAVYLCASSPQGFYYGYTFGSGTRLTVV.

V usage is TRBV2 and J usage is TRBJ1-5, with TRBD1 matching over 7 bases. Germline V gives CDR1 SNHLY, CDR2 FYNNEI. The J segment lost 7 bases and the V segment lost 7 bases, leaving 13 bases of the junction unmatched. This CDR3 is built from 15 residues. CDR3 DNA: TGTGCCAGCACCCTAGGGGGCAGTGGAGGCCAGCCCCAGCATTTT. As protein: CASTLGGSGGQPQHF.

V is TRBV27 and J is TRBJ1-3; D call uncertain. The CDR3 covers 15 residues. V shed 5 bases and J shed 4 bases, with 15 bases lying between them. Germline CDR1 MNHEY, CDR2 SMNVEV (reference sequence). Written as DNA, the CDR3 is TGTGCCAGCAGTATCAATCCGGGAATGGGAAACACCATATATTTT. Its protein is CASSINPGMGNTIYF.

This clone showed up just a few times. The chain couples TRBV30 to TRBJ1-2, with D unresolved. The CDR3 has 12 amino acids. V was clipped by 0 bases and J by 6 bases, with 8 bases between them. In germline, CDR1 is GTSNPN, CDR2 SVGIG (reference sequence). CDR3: CAWSVTRDGYTF. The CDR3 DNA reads TGTGCCTGGAGTGTGACGAGGGATGGCTACACCTTC.

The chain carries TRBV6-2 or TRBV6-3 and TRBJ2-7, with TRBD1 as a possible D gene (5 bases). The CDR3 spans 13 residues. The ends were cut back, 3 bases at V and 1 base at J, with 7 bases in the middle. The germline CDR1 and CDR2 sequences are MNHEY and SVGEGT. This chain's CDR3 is CASSYDRSYEQYF. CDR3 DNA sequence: TGTGCCAGCAGTTATGACAGATCCTACGAGCAGTACTTC.

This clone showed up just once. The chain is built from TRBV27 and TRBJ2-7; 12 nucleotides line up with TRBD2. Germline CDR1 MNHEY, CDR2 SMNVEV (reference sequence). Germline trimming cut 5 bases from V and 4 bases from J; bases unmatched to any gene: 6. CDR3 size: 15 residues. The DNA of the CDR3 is TGTGCCAGCAGTCCAGAACTAGCGGGAGGTTACGAGCAGTACTTC. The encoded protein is CASSPELAGGYEQYF.

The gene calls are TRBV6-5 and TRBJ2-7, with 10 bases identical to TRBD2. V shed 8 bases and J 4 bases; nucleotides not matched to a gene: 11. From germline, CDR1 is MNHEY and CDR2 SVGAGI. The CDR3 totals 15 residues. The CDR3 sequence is CASGRTSGTPYEQYF. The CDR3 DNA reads TGTGCCAGCGGAAGAACTAGCGGGACGCCTTACGAGCAGTACTTC.

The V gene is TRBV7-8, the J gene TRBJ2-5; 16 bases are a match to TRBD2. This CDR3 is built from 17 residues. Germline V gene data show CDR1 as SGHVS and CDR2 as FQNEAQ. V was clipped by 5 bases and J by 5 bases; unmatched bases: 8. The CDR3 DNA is TGTGCCAGCAGCCCAGGGACTAGCGGGGGGGTGCTGGAGACCCAGTACTTC. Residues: CASSPGTSGGVLETQYF.

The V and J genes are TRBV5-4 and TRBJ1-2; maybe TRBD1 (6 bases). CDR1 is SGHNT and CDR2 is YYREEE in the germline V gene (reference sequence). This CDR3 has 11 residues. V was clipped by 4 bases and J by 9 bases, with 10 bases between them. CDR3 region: CASSPGGRYTF. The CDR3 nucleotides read TGTGCCAGCAGCCCGGGGGGGCGCTACACCTTC. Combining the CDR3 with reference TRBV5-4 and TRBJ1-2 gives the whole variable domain ETGVTQSPTHLIKTRGQQVTLRCSSQSGHNTVSWYQQALGQGPQFIFQYYREEENGRGNFPPRFSGLQFPNYSSELNVNALELDDSALYLCASSPGGRYTFGSGTRLTVV.

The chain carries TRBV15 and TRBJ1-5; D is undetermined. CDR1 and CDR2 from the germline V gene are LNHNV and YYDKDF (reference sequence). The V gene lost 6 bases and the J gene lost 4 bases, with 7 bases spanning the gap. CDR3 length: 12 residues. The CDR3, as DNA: TGTGCCACCAGGAGCGGTAATCAGCCCCAGCATTTT. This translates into CATRSGNQPQHF.

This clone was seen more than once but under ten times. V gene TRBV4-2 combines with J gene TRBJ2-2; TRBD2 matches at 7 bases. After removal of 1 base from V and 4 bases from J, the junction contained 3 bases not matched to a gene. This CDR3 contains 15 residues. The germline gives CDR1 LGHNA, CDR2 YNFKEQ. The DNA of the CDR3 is TGTGCCAGCAGCCAAGGACTAGCTGGCACCGGGGAGCTGTTTTTT. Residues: CASSQGLAGTGELFF.

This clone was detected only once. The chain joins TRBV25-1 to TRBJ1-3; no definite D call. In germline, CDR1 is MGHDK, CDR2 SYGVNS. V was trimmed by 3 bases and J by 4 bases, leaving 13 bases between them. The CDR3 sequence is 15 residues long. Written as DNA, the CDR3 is TGTGCCAGCAGTGACTTTTCGGGATTGGGAAACACCATATATTTT. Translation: CASSDFSGLGNTIYF.

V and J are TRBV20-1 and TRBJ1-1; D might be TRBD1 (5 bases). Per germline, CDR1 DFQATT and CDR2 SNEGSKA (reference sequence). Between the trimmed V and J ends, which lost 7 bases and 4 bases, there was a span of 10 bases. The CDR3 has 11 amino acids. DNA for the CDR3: TGCAGTGTTGGGGCAAGCACTGAAGCTTTCTTT. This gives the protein CSVGASTEAFF.

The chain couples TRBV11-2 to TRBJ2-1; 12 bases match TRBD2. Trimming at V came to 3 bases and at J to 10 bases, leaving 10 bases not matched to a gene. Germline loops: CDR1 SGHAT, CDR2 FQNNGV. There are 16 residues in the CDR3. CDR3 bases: TGTGCCAGCAGCTTGACTAGCGGGAGTACGCTCGGAGAGCAGTTCTTC. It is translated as CASSLTSGSTLGEQFF.